Each of the 30 T cell receptor beta chains below was sequenced from the same sample in a study of cytomegalovirus exposure and HLA in healthy donors. The PCR ran on 60 Vbeta and 13 Jbeta primers. Sequencing used immunoSEQ multiplex PCR; TCRdb keeps in-frame clones, though not all of them. The sample comprises tens of thousands of clones, approximately 79% of which are singletons, and 7.5% to 8.5% rests with the top ten. The sample consisted of PBMCs. The receptor source for this set is a woman aged 25-40 years in good health and CMV-seropositive.

The J gene is TRBJ2-7, the V gene TRBV7-2; tentatively, D is TRBD1 (5 bases). The V end was cut by 1 base, the J end by 1 base, with 8 bases between. There are 14 residues in the CDR3. Germline CDR1 and CDR2: SGHTA and FQGNSA. This CDR3 is CASSLGGISYEQYF. DNA of the CDR3: TGTGCCAGCAGCTTAGGGGGCATATCCTACGAGCAGTACTTC.

The chain links TRBV5-1 to TRBJ1-4; D call uncertain. The germline gives CDR1 SGHRS, CDR2 YFSETQ. Trimming stripped 0 bases from V and 0 bases from J, with 12 bases between. The CDR3 extends over 17 amino acids. The CDR3 bases are TGCGCCAGCAGCTTGGCCGGCAGGCAAACAACTAATGAAAAACTGTTTTTT. Protein: CASSLAGRQTTNEKLFF.

The chain links TRBV19 to TRBJ2-5, with 8 nucleotides matching TRBD2. Trimming cost V 1 base and J 1 base; bases outside gene matches: 2. The CDR3 loop spans 15 amino acids. The germline V gene encodes CDR1 LNHDA and CDR2 SQIVND (reference sequence). The chain's CDR3 is CASSIGAGGQETQYF. The CDR3, as DNA: TGTGCCAGTAGTATAGGGGCGGGAGGCCAAGAGACCCAGTACTTC.

This clone appeared a few times. This chain joins TRBV6-1 and TRBJ1-5; no clear D gene. The V and J ends lost 2 bases and 2 bases respectively, with 10 bases between them. The length of the CDR3 is 15 residues. CDR1 MNHNS and CDR2 SASEGT come from the germline V gene. Here the CDR3 reads CASSELFAGNQPQHF. Here the CDR3 DNA reads TGTGCCAGCAGTGAACTGTTCGCGGGCAATCAGCCCCAGCATTTT.

The J gene is TRBJ2-2, the V gene TRBV5-4, with D perhaps matching TRBD1 or TRBD2 (5 bases each). The V end lost 4 bases, the J end lost 4 bases, and 14 bases lay between the germline ends. Germline V gene sequence: CDR1 SGHNT, CDR2 YYREEE (reference sequence). The CDR3 has 15 amino acids. CDR3 DNA: TGTGCCAGCAGCGTGGGGCCCGCGGGCACCGGGGAGCTGTTTTTT. Translating it yields CASSVGPAGTGELFF.

This clone was seen only once. The chain is built from TRBV5-6 and TRBJ2-1; 10 positions agree with TRBD1. The J segment lost 9 bases and the V segment lost 4 bases, leaving 10 bases of the junction unmatched. In germline, CDR1 is SGHDT, CDR2 YYEEEE. This CDR3 has 15 amino acids. The CDR3 protein is CASSPGTGVALEQFF. The DNA of the CDR3 is TGTGCCAGCAGCCCCGGGACAGGGGTGGCTCTTGAGCAGTTCTTC. Looking up the rest from reference TRBV5-6 and TRBJ2-1 gives the full variable domain: DAGVTQSPTHLIKTRGQQVTLRCSPKSGHDTVSWYQQALGQGPQFIFQYYEEEERQRGNFPDRFSGHQFPNYSSELNVNALLLGDSALYLCASSPGTGVALEQFFGPGTRLTVL.

The chain is built from TRBV19 and TRBJ2-1, with a weak D call TRBD2 (6 bases). The CDR3 extends over 14 amino acids. The germline V gene encodes CDR1 LNHDA and CDR2 SQIVND (reference sequence). Trimming removed 11 bases from V and 5 bases from J, with 19 bases in between. The CDR3 bases are TGTGCCTCCCATGATGGGGGGAGCAACAATGAGCAGTTCTTC. This sequence encodes CASHDGGSNNEQFF. Full variable domain (missing parts from reference TRBV19 and TRBJ2-1): DGGITQSPKYLFRKEGQNVTLSCEQNLNHDAMYWYRQDPGQGLRLIYYSQIVNDFQKGDIAEGYSVSREKKESFPLTVTSAQKNPTAFYLCASHDGGSNNEQFFGPGTRLTVL.

The rearrangement joins TRBV9 to TRBJ2-3, with TRBD2 matching over 8 bases. CDR3 length: 15 residues. Germline-derived CDR1 and CDR2 are SGDLS and YYNGEE. Trimming removed 2 bases from V and 5 bases from J; junction bases left unmatched: 7. The CDR3 sequence: CASSVTREGGDTQYF. The CDR3 nucleotides read TGTGCCAGCAGCGTGACTCGGGAGGGGGGAGATACGCAGTATTTT.

The V call is TRBV14, the J call TRBJ1-1; unclear D gene. V shed 0 bases and J shed 11 bases, with 16 bases lying between them. The length of the CDR3 is 14 residues. Germline CDR1 is SGHDN and CDR2 is FVKESK. As DNA, the CDR3 is TGTGCCAGCAGCCAAGATGTCCGCGGTAGCGGCGCTTTCTTT. This translates into CASSQDVRGSGAFF.

In its sample, this clone was seen once. The chain uses TRBV25-1 and TRBJ2-7, with 8 positions matching TRBD2. Germline V CDR1 and CDR2: MGHDK, SYGVNS. This CDR3 comprises 15 residues. With 3 bases clipped from V and 1 base from J, the junction kept 5 bases outside the gene matches. As DNA, the CDR3 is TGTGCCAGCAGTGATTTCGGGAGGGGGTCCTACGAGCAGTACTTC. Protein sequence: CASSDFGRGSYEQYF.

The V and J genes are TRBV7-9 and TRBJ1-1; 7 bases fit TRBD1. The trim removed 6 bases at V and 5 bases at J, leaving 9 bases unmatched. Germline assignment: CDR1 SEHNR and CDR2 FQNEAQ (reference sequence). The CDR3 has 14 residues. Here the CDR3 DNA reads TGTGCCAGCAGAACAGAGACAGGGCGAACTGAAGCTTTCTTT. Encoded protein: CASRTETGRTEAFF.

The CDR3 spells CASSFRGVRGGYTF. The CDR3 DNA reads as TGTGCCAGCAGCTTCAGGGGCGTAAGGGGCGGCTACACCTTC. The chain employs TRBV28 and TRBJ1-2; D possibly corresponds to TRBD1 (6 bases). Between the trimmed V and J ends, which lost 6 bases and 8 bases, there was a span of 19 bases. Germline assignment: CDR1 MDHEN and CDR2 SYDVKM. The CDR3 contains 14 residues.

J is TRBJ1-1 and V is TRBV6-1, with 7 bases lining up with TRBD1. The CDR3 sequence is 13 residues long. Losses at the gene ends were 6 bases for V and 4 bases for J; bases not matched to a gene: 5. The germline gives CDR1 MNHNS, CDR2 SASEGT. This CDR3 reads CASRPGGSTEAFF. The CDR3 bases are TGTGCCAGCAGACCAGGGGGGTCCACTGAAGCTTTCTTT.

The chain's CDR3 is CASSLGSSGSLYNEQFF. The CDR3 DNA follows: TGCGCCAGCAGCTTAGGGTCTAGCGGGAGTCTCTACAATGAGCAGTTCTTC. The genes are TRBV5-1 and TRBJ2-1; 10 positions match TRBD2. This CDR3 contains 17 residues. In germline, CDR1 is SGHRS, CDR2 YFSETQ. V dropped 2 bases and J dropped 3; count of bases not matched to a gene: 8.

This chain joins TRBV6-5 and TRBJ2-2, with 8 bases identical to TRBD2. Looked up from germline, CDR1 is MNHEY and CDR2 is SVGAGI. After removal of 5 bases from V and 0 bases from J, the junction contained 2 bases not matched to a gene. This CDR3 is built from 15 residues. CDR3 DNA sequence: TGTGCCAGCAGTGGCGGGAGGACGAACACCGGGGAGCTGTTTTTT. Amino acids: CASSGGRTNTGELFF.

The genes are TRBV7-2 and TRBJ2-6; maybe TRBD1 (7 bases). Germline-derived CDR1 and CDR2 are SGHTA and FQGNSA. This CDR3 has 17 residues. The V and J ends lost 7 bases and 4 bases respectively, with 20 bases between them. The CDR3 loop reads CASTWRGKTGGANVLTF. In nucleotides, the CDR3 is TGTGCCAGCACCTGGAGGGGGAAGACAGGGGGGGCCAACGTCCTGACTTTC.

This clone has more than one count but fewer than ten. The chain uses TRBV6-1 and TRBJ1-1, with D perhaps matching TRBD1 (5 bases). From germline, CDR1 is MNHNS and CDR2 SASEGT. Trimming removed 6 bases at V and 3 bases at J, with 11 bases between. CDR3 length: 13 amino acids. CDR3 in DNA: TGTGCCAGCAGAGCCAGGGTAGACACTGAAGCTTTCTTT. Translating it yields CASRARVDTEAFF.

This chain joins TRBV18 and TRBJ2-4; possible D gene TRBD1, 6 bases. Germline CDR1 is KGHSH and CDR2 is LQKENI. V was cut by 1 base and J by 0 bases, with 13 bases left in between. The CDR3 runs 17 residues. The CDR3 is CASSPLDRSLAKNIQYF. For the CDR3, the DNA is TGTGCCAGCTCACCACTTGACAGGAGTTTAGCCAAAAACATTCAGTACTTC.

The chain is built from TRBV25-1 and TRBJ2-7; tentative D call: TRBD1 (6 bases). CDR1 and CDR2 from the germline V gene are MGHDK and SYGVNS. V shed 1 base and J shed 3 bases, with 10 bases lying between them. The CDR3 covers 14 residues. CDR3 coding DNA: TGTGCCAGCAGTGAATCAAAACAGGGCTACGAGCAGTACTTC. Protein sequence: CASSESKQGYEQYF.

The chain uses TRBV28 and TRBJ1-5, with 7 bases fitting TRBD1. The length of the CDR3 is 16 residues. V gave up 7 bases and J gave up 5 bases; unmatched junction bases: 14. CDR1 and CDR2 from the germline V gene are MDHEN and SYDVKM. CDR3 in amino acids: CASTLEGRGYHQPQHF. For the CDR3, the DNA is TGTGCCAGCACCCTGGAAGGCAGGGGGTATCATCAGCCCCAGCATTTT. Full variable domain (outside the CDR3, taken from reference TRBV28 and TRBJ1-5): DVKVTQSSRYLVKRTGEKVFLECVQDMDHENMFWYRQDPGLGLRLIYFSYDVKMKEKGDIPEGYSVSREKKERFSLILESASTNQTSMYLCASTLEGRGYHQPQHFGDGTRLSIL.

As to this clone: One end of the junction is discordant with germline, which a read error may explain. This chain links TRBV7-9 with TRBJ2-7; TRBD1 is a possible D gene (6 bases). Germline CDR1 SEHNR, CDR2 FQNEAQ (reference sequence). CDR3 length: 16 residues. This CDR3 is CSSSLALGAPSYEQYF. In nucleotides, the CDR3 is TGTTCCAGCAGCTTAGCACTGGGGGCTCCTTCCTACGAGCAGTACTTC.

The chain carries TRBV6-5 and TRBJ1-4, with D maybe TRBD1 (5 bases). The CDR3 runs to 13 residues. V lost 0 bases to trimming and J lost 13 bases, with 12 bases between them. CDR1 is MNHEY, CDR2 SVGAGI, per germline. In DNA, the CDR3 is TGTGCCAGCAGTTACTCGAGGGAGGGGCGACTGTTTTTT. This gives the protein CASSYSREGRLFF.

The chain couples TRBV7-9 to TRBJ2-5, with D tentatively TRBD1 (6 bases). The tail of the sequence fits TRBJ2-7 better, so the J call may be wrong. The CDR3 runs 14 residues. The V gene's germline CDR1 is SEHNR and CDR2 FQNEAQ (reference sequence). The CDR3 sequence: CASSLGRGSDEQYF. The CDR3 DNA reads TGTGCCAGCAGCTTGGGCAGGGGAAGCGACGAGCAGTACTTC.

The J gene is TRBJ1-1, the V gene TRBV28; 8 positions match TRBD1. CDR1 is MDHEN and CDR2 is SYDVKM in the germline V gene. This CDR3 comprises 18 residues. Trimming at V came to 8 bases and at J to 10 bases, leaving 27 bases not matched to a gene. CDR3 nucleotides: TGTGCCAGCGGCGTCGGGGGAATCGCGGACAGGGCTGAAAGGGGAGCTTTCTTT. Amino acid sequence: CASGVGGIADRAERGAFF.

This chain uses TRBV27 with TRBJ1-1, with D possibly matching TRBD1 (5 bases). V lost 2 bases to trimming and J lost 0 bases, with 7 bases between them. The CDR3 runs 14 residues. CDR1 and CDR2 (germline): MNHEY, SMNVEV (reference sequence). CDR3 nucleotides: TGTGCCAGCAGTTTACCGGGGGTGAACACTGAAGCTTTCTTT. Encoded protein: CASSLPGVNTEAFF.

This sequence joins TRBV4-1 and TRBJ2-1; 13 bases map to TRBD2. Germline CDR1 MGHRA, CDR2 YSYEKL. This CDR3 contains 17 residues. With V trimmed by 1 base and J by 1 base, 1 base remained unmatched. CDR3: CASSQGTSGSSYNEQFF. The CDR3 DNA reads as TGCGCCAGCAGCCAAGGGACTAGCGGGAGTTCCTACAATGAGCAGTTCTTC.

V and J are TRBV2 and TRBJ2-7; possible D gene TRBD2, 6 bases. The germline gives CDR1 SNHLY, CDR2 FYNNEI. CDR3 size: 13 residues. V lost 8 bases to trimming and J lost 3 bases, with 14 bases between them. Here the CDR3 reads CASVTRGNYEQYF. CDR3 coding DNA: TGTGCCAGCGTGACTAGGGGAAACTACGAGCAGTACTTC. The whole variable domain, remainder taken from reference TRBV2 and TRBJ2-7, is EPEVTQTPSHQVTQMGQEVILRCVPISNHLYFYWYRQILGQKVEFLVSFYNNEISEKSEIFDDQFSVERPDGSNFTLKIRSTKLEDSAMYFCASVTRGNYEQYFGPGTRLTVT.

The CDR3 sequence is CASSFTGDTGELFF. The CDR3 nucleotides read TGTGCCAGCAGTTTTACAGGGGACACCGGGGAGCTGTTTTTT. The V call is TRBV25-1, the J call TRBJ2-2, with TRBD1 identical over 7 bases. The CDR3 contains 14 residues. The V gene's germline CDR1 is MGHDK and CDR2 SYGVNS. V lost 5 bases, J lost 3 bases, and 3 bases stayed unmatched.

The chain couples TRBV27 to TRBJ2-1; 16 nucleotides line up with TRBD2. Trimming removed 5 bases from V and 3 bases from J; junction bases left unmatched: 13. In germline, CDR1 is MNHEY, CDR2 SMNVEV (reference sequence). The CDR3 is 20 residues long. The CDR3 protein is CASSTKPPGLAGGNYNEQFF. The CDR3 nucleotides are TGTGCCAGCAGTACAAAACCGCCGGGACTAGCGGGGGGGAACTACAATGAGCAGTTCTTC.

The rearrangement links TRBV6-5 to TRBJ1-1, with D unclear. The CDR3 spans 15 residues. In germline, CDR1 is MNHEY, CDR2 SVGAGI. Trimming removed 1 base from V and 0 bases from J, with 9 bases in between. Here the CDR3 reads CASSYLYSLNTEAFF. CDR3 DNA: TGTGCCAGCAGTTACTTATACAGTTTGAACACTGAAGCTTTCTTT.